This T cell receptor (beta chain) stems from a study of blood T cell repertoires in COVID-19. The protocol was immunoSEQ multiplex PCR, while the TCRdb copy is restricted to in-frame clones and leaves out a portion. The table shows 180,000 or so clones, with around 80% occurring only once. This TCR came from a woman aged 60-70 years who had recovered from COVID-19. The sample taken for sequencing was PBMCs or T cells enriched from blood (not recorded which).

CDR3 in amino acids: CASSPTSATTDTQYF. The CDR3 coding sequence is TGTGCCAGCTCACCGACTAGCGCCACCACAGATACGCAGTATTTT. V and J are TRBV18 and TRBJ2-3; TRBD2 agrees at 8 bases. This CDR3 has 15 amino acids. Trimming took 3 bases from V and 2 from J; bases not matched to a gene: 4. The germline gives CDR1 KGHSH, CDR2 LQKENI.